This T cell receptor (beta chain) was sequenced in a study of breast tumors, draining lymph nodes, adjacent tissues. Findings and caveats of the study: Data fit most tumor T cells coming from lymph node, expanding in tumor.

Regarding this clonotype: Antigen specificity is unknown. A read error may explain this, as a much larger clone is one base away. Because it lacks the conserved phenylalanine or tryptophan at the end, this CDR3 is likely a read error.

Axillary draining lymph nodes of breast cancer patients supplied the node samples. TCRdb itself ran the multiplex PCR reads through MiXCR, one entry per CDR3 protein. The sample contains over 200,000 distinct CDR3 sequences, about 30% of which appear only once. The junction had 8 bases not matched to a gene; V was cut back by 2 bases and J by 7 bases. This CDR3 has 15 amino acids. Germline CDR1 and CDR2: GTSNPN and SVGIG (reference sequence). The chain uses TRBV30 and TRBJ1-3; 10 nucleotides align to TRBD1. This clonotype was obtained from a female donor with breast cancer. Some clones in this sample may be carry-over from other donors' samples. Sequencing input: axillary lymph node tissue. The CDR3 sequence: CAWSPGTGASNTIYS. Here the CDR3 DNA reads TGTGCCTGGAGTCCCGGGACAGGGGCTTCGAACACCATATATTCT.